The TCR beta chain under discussion was sequenced for a study of cytomegalovirus exposure and HLA in healthy donors. The sample holds one count of this clone. Use of 60 Vbeta and 13 Jbeta primers characterized the PCR. Here immunoSEQ multiplex PCR was the method, and the copy in TCRdb shows in-frame clones only, minus some. The sample has tens of thousands of clones; around 72% are singletons. The germline V gene encodes CDR1 SGHVS and CDR2 FQNEAQ. The ends were cut back, 0 bases at V and 7 bases at J, with 15 bases in the middle. This CDR3 contains 15 residues. The chain is built from TRBV7-8 and TRBJ2-5; D is perhaps TRBD1 (6 bases). Sequencing was done on a sample of PBMCs. The source is a man in his fifties in good health and CMV-seropositive. CDR3 sequence reads: CASSLAGAGAATQYF. In DNA form, the CDR3 reads TGTGCCAGCAGCTTAGCGGGGGCAGGGGCAGCGACCCAGTACTTC.